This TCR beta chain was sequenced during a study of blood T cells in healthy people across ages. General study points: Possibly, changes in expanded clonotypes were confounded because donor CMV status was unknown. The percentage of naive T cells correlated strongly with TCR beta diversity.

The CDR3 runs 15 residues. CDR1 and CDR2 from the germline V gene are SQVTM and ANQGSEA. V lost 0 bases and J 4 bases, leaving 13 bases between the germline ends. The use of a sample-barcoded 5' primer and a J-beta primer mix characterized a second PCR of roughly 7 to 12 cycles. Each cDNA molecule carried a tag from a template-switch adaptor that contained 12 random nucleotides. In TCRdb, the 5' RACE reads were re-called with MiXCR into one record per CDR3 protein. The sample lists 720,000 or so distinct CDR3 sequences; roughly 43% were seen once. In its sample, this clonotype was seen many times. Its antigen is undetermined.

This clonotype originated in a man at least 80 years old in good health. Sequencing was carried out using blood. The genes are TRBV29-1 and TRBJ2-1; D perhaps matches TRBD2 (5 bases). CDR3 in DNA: TGCAGCGTTGAAGAGTGGGCTAGCAGATACAATGAGCAGTTCTTC. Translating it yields CSVEEWASRYNEQFF.